A single T cell receptor (beta chain) is shown here with its context. The target of this receptor is not known. The input lacks base qualities; no much larger clone sits a single base away. The data were taken from a study of cytomegalovirus exposure and HLA in healthy donors (TCRdb year 2017). Regarding the complete study: A later analysis indicated that the 95 to 150 validation repertoires were generated on the platform also employed for the roughly 730 repertoires of the first cohort. Besides the first cohort of some 670 subjects, a separate validation cohort made up of 120 or so different subjects was used. The study aimed to test whether signatures of past pathogen exposure could be identified by cataloging public T cell receptors. To predict cytomegalovirus infection status, the study brought together high-throughput TCR immunosequencing, statistical association of individual TCRs with disease status, and machine learning.

The CDR3, cysteine through phenylalanine, is 13 amino acids long. CDR3 DNA is the only sequence kept; it has 39 bases, read in frame from the first base. V has 6 bases trimmed and J has 6 bases trimmed; junction bases matching no gene number 7. In the germline V gene (reference sequence), CDR1 corresponds to SEHNR and CDR2 to FQNEAQ. Donors formed part of the validation cohort, which comprised approximately 130 subjects and was distinct from the first cohort of some 700 subjects. Libraries were constructed by the immunoSEQ multiplex PCR assay. The paper's data handling went like this. A statistical classification framework was built for diagnosing cytomegalovirus status from the catalog of TCR beta chain sequences. In its TCRdb copy, this immuneACCESS table keeps in-frame sequences only and misses some clones. Where compared with another copy, unresolved V genes explain less than half of these, and the others have no known cause. V and J calls plus clone size are reproduced from that table; the DNA served to infer D and trimming. For this sample the table gives more than 95,000 clones, of which 86% were detected only once. The ten largest clones represent 4% of the sample.

What the authors observed across the whole study: A total of about 180 TCR beta chains were listed by the study as associated with cytomegalovirus. The authors suggested that the approach could potentially be generalized to other disease states and immunological phenotypes. In a later analysis, TCRs clustered in the first cohort were found to also tend to co-occur in the 120 or so validation repertoires, with roughly 93% of cluster scores above 0. All 130 or so repertoires were used to score co-occurrence in the validation cohort in a later analysis, because that analysis had no HLA typing for the cohort. In vitro tests confirmed that a few of the cytomegalovirus-associated TCR beta chains recognize cytomegalovirus antigens. In both the original and validation cohorts, the classifier was reported to diagnose cytomegalovirus status with high specificity and sensitivity. Most TCR sequences were observed very rarely across donors, whereas some public TCRs were present in many individuals.

In this chain, TRBV7-9 is recombined with TRBJ1-1, with 7 bases matching TRBD1. The TCR was taken from a woman under 30 in good health and CMV-seropositive. Material: PBMCs. CDR3 loop: CASSTTGIAEAFF. The DNA is TGTGCCAGCAGTACGACAGGGATCGCTGAAGCTTTCTTT.